These 4 T cell receptor beta chains were sequenced from one sample in a study. TCRdb ran MiXCR on the 5' RACE reads and lists one entry per CDR3 protein. This sample carries about 40,000 distinct CDR3 sequences, approximately 22% of them seen once, and the ten largest clones take about 4.1%. Treg sorting used a CD4+CD25+CD127-/low gate. Material: Tregs sorted from blood. The receptors originated from a female donor with breast cancer.

In this sample, this clonotype turned up many times. This chain uses TRBV7-2 with TRBJ1-6; TRBD1 aligns across 8 bases. V lost 4 bases to trimming and J lost 10 bases; unmatched junction nucleotides: 18. This CDR3 has 18 amino acids. The germline V gene encodes CDR1 SGHTA and CDR2 FQGNSA. CDR3 nucleotides: TGTGCCAGCAGCTCCCCCACCGACAGGGGCCGAGTAAGCTCACCCCTCCACTTT. It specifies CASSSPTDRGRVSSPLHF.

The sample holds many counts of this clonotype. The chain combines TRBV7-9 with TRBJ2-5; D perhaps matches TRBD2 (5 bases). The CDR3 runs 12 residues. V lost 3 bases, J lost 7 bases, and 9 bases lay in between. The germline gives CDR1 SEHNR, CDR2 FQNEAQ (reference sequence). This CDR3 is CASSFGDSTQYF. The CDR3 DNA follows: TGTGCCAGCAGCTTCGGGGATTCGACCCAGTACTTC.

For this clonotype: The germline gene is not matched at one end of the junction; a read error may be the cause. This chain connects TRBV4-1 to TRBJ2-3; 7 bases map to TRBD2. In germline, CDR1 is MGHRA, CDR2 YSYEKL. The CDR3 runs 15 residues. The CDR3 DNA reads TGCGCCAACAGCCCCTATCTAGCGGGCACAGATACGCAGTATTTT. Translating gives CANSPYLAGTDTQYF.

Remarks on this clonotype: Possible read error: a much larger clone is one base away. The conserved final phenylalanine or tryptophan is absent from the CDR3, which likely points to a read error. J is TRBJ2-7 and V is TRBV13; D is ambiguous. Germline CDR1 reads PRHDT; CDR2 reads FYEKMQ (reference sequence). The CDR3 runs 15 residues. Trimming shortened V by 1 base and J by 1 base, and 11 bases separated the two germline ends. DNA for the CDR3: TGTGCCAGCAGCTTAGACCAGGCCTCTTCCTACGAGCAGTACTTA. Translating it yields CASSLDQASSYEQYL.